The 8 T cell receptor beta chains below come from one sample, sequenced in a study of T cell responses to AZD1222 COVID-19 vaccine. The assay was immunoSEQ multiplex PCR, and TCRdb's table has in-frame clones only and misses some. The repertoire holds roughly 180,000 clones, with about 90% as singletons. Sample: peripheral blood, taken on day 0 of AZD1222 vaccination. The receptors here all came from an adult in good health.

The gene calls are TRBV30 and TRBJ1-6; D is unclear. The CDR3 length is 16 residues. Per germline, CDR1 GTSNPN and CDR2 SVGIG (reference sequence). Trimming left V 3 bases short and J 13 bases short, with 25 bases between. The CDR3, as DNA: TGTGCCTGGAGGAATGAAATCAGGACGCTCCCTTCGCCCCTCCACTTT. Amino acid sequence: CAWRNEIRTLPSPLHF.

This chain links TRBV19 with TRBJ1-2; 9 bases are a match to TRBD1. The CDR3 contains 15 residues. Germline V gene sequence: CDR1 LNHDA, CDR2 SQIVND (reference sequence). Losses at the gene ends were 5 bases for V and 4 bases for J; bases not matched to a gene: 8. Here the CDR3 reads CASSPGGDRAYGYTF. In nucleotides, the CDR3 is TGTGCCAGTAGTCCGGGTGGGGACAGGGCCTATGGCTACACCTTC.

This chain links TRBV19 with TRBJ1-1, with D hard to call. The CDR3 is made up of 16 amino acids. The V gene's germline CDR1 is LNHDA and CDR2 SQIVND (reference sequence). V gave up 5 bases and J gave up 3 bases, with 19 bases separating them. DNA of the CDR3: TGTGCCAGTAGTTCTCTAACCAGAGAACTACACACTGAAGCTTTCTTT. It yields the protein CASSSLTRELHTEAFF.

V is TRBV7-2 and J is TRBJ2-1; tentative D call: TRBD2 (5 bases). The CDR3 contains 12 residues. V lost 5 bases and J lost 10, with 12 bases in between. Germline V gene sequence: CDR1 SGHTA, CDR2 FQGNSA. The CDR3 spells CASSRDRGEQFF. DNA of the CDR3: TGTGCCAGCAGCCGAGATCGGGGAGAGCAGTTCTTC. Together with reference TRBV7-2 and TRBJ2-1, the CDR3 gives the full variable domain: GAGVSQSPSNKVTEKGKDVELRCDPISGHTALYWYRQSLGQGLEFLIYFQGNSAPDKSGLPSDRFSAERTGGSVSTLTIQRTQQEDSAVYLCASSRDRGEQFFGPGTRLTVL.

This clone was found a few times. This chain joins TRBV28 and TRBJ1-1; unclear D gene. The V gene lost 2 bases and the J gene lost 1 base, with 5 bases spanning the gap. The CDR3 has 13 amino acids. CDR1 MDHEN and CDR2 SYDVKM come from the germline V gene. CDR3 residues: CASSLPRNTEAFF. The CDR3 region has the DNA TGTGCCAGCAGTTTACCCAGGAACACTGAAGCTTTCTTT.

In its sample, this clone was seen once. The chain carries TRBV7-2 and TRBJ2-5; tentative D call: TRBD2 (7 bases). The V end was cut by 2 bases, the J end by 4 bases, with 14 bases between. This CDR3 has 15 residues. The germline gives CDR1 SGHTA, CDR2 FQGNSA. CDR3 residues: CASSLMRGLLETQYF. The CDR3 DNA sequence: TGTGCCAGCAGCTTAATGCGGGGGCTTCTAGAGACCCAGTACTTC.

The CDR3 nucleotides read TGTGCCAGCAGCGTAGATCAGCTATACACTGAAGCTTTCTTT. It codes for CASSVDQLYTEAFF. The rearrangement links TRBV9 to TRBJ1-1, with D uncertain. Germline CDR1 is SGDLS and CDR2 is YYNGEE. The CDR3 covers 14 residues. V lost 0 bases, J lost 3 bases, and 9 bases lay in between.

DNA for the CDR3: TGCGCCAGCAGCAGAGGGGCCCGGGACAGGGGTAGCAATCAGCCCCAGCATTTT. This codes for CASSRGARDRGSNQPQHF. This rearrangement joins TRBV5-1 to TRBJ1-5; 10 positions match TRBD1. In germline, CDR1 is SGHRS, CDR2 YFSETQ. The CDR3 has 18 residues. The trim removed 4 bases at V and 0 bases at J, leaving 10 bases unmatched.